This is a list of T cell receptor beta chains from one sample in a study of breast tumors, draining lymph nodes, adjacent tissues. From the multiplex PCR reads, TCRdb called clonotypes with MiXCR, one entry per CDR3 protein. The sample holds around 25,000 distinct CDR3 sequences, around 23% seen once. The sample taken for sequencing was breast tumor tissue. These receptors were obtained from a female donor with breast cancer. Some clones in this sample may be carry-over from other donors' samples. Both conserved end residues are part of each CDR3. The D gene is left open where the match is weak. Part of the rows lack a size; the others show once, few, many or a class for expanded clones.

j_gene	abundance	v_gene	d_gene	CDR3aa	CDR3nt
TRBJ2-5	.	TRBV11-1	TRBD2	CASGLARGAGETQYF	TGTGCCAGCGGCTTAGCGCGGGGGGCCGGCGAGACCCAGTACTTC
TRBJ1-4	.	TRBV28	TRBD1	CASSPTGTGSDEKLLF	TGTGCCAGCAGTCCGACCGGGACAGGGTCTGATGAAAAACTGCTTTTT
TRBJ2-2	many	TRBV7-9	.	CASSARLGTKLFF	TGTGCCAGCAGCGCCAGACTAGGGACGAAGCTGTTTTTT
TRBJ2-1	many	TRBV5-4	TRBD2	CASSFLAREGNEQFF	TGTGCCAGCAGCTTTTTAGCGCGGGAGGGAAATGAGCAGTTCTTC
TRBJ2-3	many	TRBV6-1	.	CASSDLGALAQYF	TGTGCCAGCAGTGATTTGGGGGCCTTGGCGCAGTATTTT
TRBJ2-3	many	TRBV19	TRBD2	CASMTAGGSTDTQYF	TGTGCCAGTATGACGGCGGGAGGAAGCACAGATACGCAGTATTTT
TRBJ2-2	many	TRBV27	.	CASSLSQGTGELFF	TGTGCCAGCAGCCTATCCCAGGGAACCGGGGAGCTGTTTTTT
TRBJ1-5	few	TRBV28	.	CASSTRSRGGNQPQHF	TGTGCCAGCAGCACCAGGAGCCGGGGAGGCAATCAGCCCCAGCATTTT
TRBJ1-4	many	TRBV2	.	CASGEPRHHSEKLFF	TGTGCCAGCGGCGAGCCTCGACATCACAGCGAAAAACTGTTTTTT
TRBJ2-3	many	TRBV3-1	TRBD1	CASSRGTGGDTQYF	TGTGCCAGCAGCCGCGGGACAGGGGGAGATACGCAGTATTTT
TRBJ2-7	many	TRBV3-1	.	CASSQSLEQYF	TGTGCCAGCAGCCAAAGTCTCGAGCAGTACTTC
TRBJ2-5	.	TRBV10-2	TRBD2	CASRPPTSGKETQYF	TGCGCCAGCAGACCGCCGACTAGCGGAAAAGAGACCCAGTACTTC